This T cell receptor (beta chain) was sequenced during a study of T cells after yellow fever vaccination. Study-level background: Any fraction with a low cell number was prepared using SMART-Seq v4 Ultra Low Input. The study's findings and limits: When the response was secondary, it was weaker but reached its peak faster, day 5 versus 15. Abundant clonotypes (contaminants from the bulk population) could be present in FACS-sorted repertoires. Clonotype sharing between CD4 and CD8 compartments was small.

This clonotype was counted only a few times. Antigen: not known. TCRdb passed the 5' RACE reads through MiXCR, listing each CDR3 protein once. The profile covers 300,000 to 400,000 distinct CDR3 sequences, with approximately 12% appearing a single time and around 3% taken by the ten largest. Trimming cost V 2 bases and J 14 bases, with 13 bases left between them. Germline lookup yields CDR1 SGHTA and CDR2 FQGNSA. This CDR3 comprises 12 residues. V gene TRBV7-2 combines with J gene TRBJ2-4; the D gene is possibly TRBD1 (6 bases). The material sequenced was CD4+ T cells sorted from PBMCs, taken 15 days after the yellow fever booster vaccination. This receptor was taken from a young man who received the YFV17D yellow fever vaccine. The CDR3 sequence: CASSLKPGDKYF. The CDR3 region has the DNA TGTGCCAGCAGCTTAAAGCCCGGGGACAAGTACTTC.